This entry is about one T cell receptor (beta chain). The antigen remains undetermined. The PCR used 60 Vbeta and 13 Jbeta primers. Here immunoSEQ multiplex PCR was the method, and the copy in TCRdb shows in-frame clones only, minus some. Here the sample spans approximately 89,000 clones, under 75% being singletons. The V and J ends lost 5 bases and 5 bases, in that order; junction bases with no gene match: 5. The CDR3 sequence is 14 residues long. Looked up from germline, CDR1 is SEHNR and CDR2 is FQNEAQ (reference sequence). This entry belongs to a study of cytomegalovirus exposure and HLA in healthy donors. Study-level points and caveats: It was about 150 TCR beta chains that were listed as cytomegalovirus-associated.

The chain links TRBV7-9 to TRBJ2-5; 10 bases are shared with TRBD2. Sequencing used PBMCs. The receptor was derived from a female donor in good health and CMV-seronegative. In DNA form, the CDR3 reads TGTGCCAGCAGCCACGGGACTAGCGTTGAGACCCAGTACTTC. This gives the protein CASSHGTSVETQYF. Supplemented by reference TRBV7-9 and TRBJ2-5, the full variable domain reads DTGVSQNPRHKITKRGQNVTFRCDPISEHNRLYWYRQTLGQGPEFLTYFQNEAQLEKSRLLSDRFSAERPKGSFSTLEIQRTEQGDSAMYLCASSHGTSVETQYFGPGTRLLVL.